Following are 25 T cell receptor beta chains from one sample sequenced in a study of blood T cells in healthy people across ages. It was with a sample-barcoded 5' primer and a J-beta primer mix that a second PCR of about 7 to 12 cycles was run. Via MiXCR, TCRdb re-called the 5' RACE reads, giving one row per CDR3 protein. The profile covers around 1,500,000 distinct CDR3 sequences, with 28% appearing a single time and less than 9.5% taken by the ten largest. Sequencing input: blood. These receptor sequences come from a young woman in good health.

This clonotype appeared many times. The J gene is TRBJ2-4, the V gene TRBV7-8; TRBD2 agrees at 10 bases. The J call is in doubt because the DNA end fits TRBJ2-7 better. Germline V gene sequence: CDR1 SGHVS, CDR2 FQNEAQ. The CDR3 loop spans 16 amino acids. As DNA, the CDR3 is TGTGCCAGCAGCTTAGAGGGGACTAGCGTCCGTCGCGAGCAGTACTTC. Translated, it gives CASSLEGTSVRREQYF.

Details on this clonotype: A much larger clonotype is one base distant, so this may be a read error. The chain joins TRBV7-2 to TRBJ2-6; 8 bases line up with TRBD2. In germline, CDR1 is SGHTA, CDR2 FQGNSA. There are 16 residues in the CDR3. The CDR3 is CASSVSGGSGANVPTF. The CDR3 DNA sequence: TGTGCCAGCAGCGTTTCGGGGGGGTCTGGGGCCAACGTCCCGACTTTC.

This clonotype was seen more than once but under ten times. The chain couples TRBV30 to TRBJ2-7, with 7 bases identical to TRBD2. Germline lookup yields CDR1 GTSNPN and CDR2 SVGIG (reference sequence). The CDR3 is 11 residues long. V lost 4 bases, J lost 4 bases, and 1 base stayed unmatched. The CDR3 sequence is CAWTSGYEQYF. The CDR3 nucleotides are TGTGCCTGGACTAGCGGTTACGAGCAGTACTTC.

The chain joins TRBV11-2 to TRBJ2-1; the D gene is possibly TRBD1 (6 bases). V gave up 0 bases and J gave up 5 bases, with 17 bases separating them. CDR1 SGHAT and CDR2 FQNNGV come from the germline V gene. The CDR3 consists of 17 residues. CDR3 DNA sequence: TGTGCCAGCAGCTTAGATCGTGGGACAATTTTACACAATGAGCAGTTCTTC. Amino acid sequence: CASSLDRGTILHNEQFF.

In this sample, this clonotype turned up many times. The chain employs TRBV25-1 and TRBJ1-1, with D unresolved. The CDR3 is 12 amino acids. Trimming removed 4 bases at V and 0 bases at J, with 3 bases between. The V gene's germline CDR1 is MGHDK and CDR2 SYGVNS. CDR3 DNA: TGTGCCAGCAGTGTAATGAACACTGAAGCTTTCTTT. This sequence encodes CASSVMNTEAFF.

This chain connects TRBV9 to TRBJ1-2; the match to TRBD1 covers 7 bases. The germline gives CDR1 SGDLS, CDR2 YYNGEE. V trimming: 0 bases; J trimming: 8 bases; junction bases outside the gene matches: 4. The CDR3 has 13 residues. Here the CDR3 DNA reads TGTGCCAGCAGCGTAGCGGGACAGTACGGCTACACCTTC. Residues: CASSVAGQYGYTF.

The V call is TRBV6-1, the J call TRBJ2-7, with a tentative D call TRBD1 (6 bases). The CDR3 extends over 12 amino acids. Trimming took off 10 bases at V and 1 base at J, with 11 bases between the two ends. CDR1 and CDR2 from the germline V gene are MNHNS and SASEGT. CDR3 nucleotide sequence: TGTGCCACGGACAGACTGTCCTACGAGCAGTACTTC. Translating it yields CATDRLSYEQYF.

Only a few counts were recorded for this clonotype. The chain couples TRBV12-3 or TRBV12-4 to TRBJ1-1, with a possible D match to TRBD1 (5 bases). Between the trimmed V and J ends, which lost 7 bases and 0 bases, there was a span of 12 bases. The CDR3 consists of 14 residues. The CDR3 loop is CASTTTDLNTEAFF. The CDR3 DNA reads TGTGCCAGCACCACGACAGACCTGAACACTGAAGCTTTCTTT.

J is TRBJ1-6 and V is TRBV9; TRBD1 aligns across 7 bases. V lost 3 bases and J lost 8; bases outside the gene matches: 5. This CDR3 region has 14 residues. The germline V gene encodes CDR1 SGDLS and CDR2 YYNGEE. The chain's CDR3 is CASSEQGPDSPLHF. The DNA for the CDR3 is TGTGCCAGCAGCGAACAGGGGCCGGATTCACCCCTCCACTTT.

This clonotype was detected a few times. The V gene is TRBV19, the J gene TRBJ2-2; weak D call: TRBD1 (6 bases). This CDR3 has 13 residues. CDR1 is LNHDA, CDR2 SQIVND, per germline (reference sequence). V was pared by 4 bases and J by 4 bases, with 7 bases between. The CDR3 loop is CASSTRGTGELFF. The CDR3 bases are TGTGCCAGTAGTACCAGGGGCACCGGGGAGCTGTTTTTT.

This clonotype occurred a few times. V gene TRBV20-1 combines with J gene TRBJ2-3; D unresolved. CDR3 size: 15 residues. Germline loops: CDR1 DFQATT, CDR2 SNEGSKA (reference sequence). V lost 1 base to trimming and J lost 0 bases, with 11 bases between them. The CDR3 loop reads CSARGEKQSTDTQYF. CDR3 nucleotides: TGCAGTGCTAGAGGGGAAAAGCAGAGCACAGATACGCAGTATTTT.

The CDR3 sequence is CASSLTPASGWETQYF. The CDR3, as DNA: TGTGCCAGCAGCTTAACCCCAGCCTCAGGGTGGGAGACCCAGTACTTC. J is TRBJ2-5 and V is TRBV7-2; possible D gene TRBD1, 5 bases. Germline V gene sequence: CDR1 SGHTA, CDR2 FQGNSA. The CDR3 runs 16 residues. V lost 2 bases and J lost 5, with 18 bases in between. Combining the CDR3 with reference TRBV7-2 and TRBJ2-5 gives the whole variable domain GAGVSQSPSNKVTEKGKDVELRCDPISGHTALYWYRQSLGQGLEFLIYFQGNSAPDKSGLPSDRFSAERTGGSVSTLTIQRTQQEDSAVYLCASSLTPASGWETQYFGPGTRLLVL.

This chain uses TRBV28 with TRBJ1-2, with unresolved D. With 4 bases removed from V and 0 bases from J, the gap between germline ends came to 9 bases. Germline values: CDR1 MDHEN, CDR2 SYDVKM. The CDR3 has 14 amino acids. The chain's CDR3 is CASSSYRANYGYTF. The CDR3 DNA reads TGTGCCAGCAGTTCATACAGAGCTAACTATGGCTACACCTTC.

In regard to this clonotype: The junction does not match germline at one end; this may be a read error. The chain joins TRBV11-2 to TRBJ2-7; D might be TRBD1 or TRBD2, each matching 5 bases. The CDR3 is made up of 14 amino acids. Per germline, CDR1 SGHAT and CDR2 FQNNGV. CDR3 sequence reads: CVSGPGYGSYEQYF. The CDR3 DNA follows: TGTGTCAGCGGACCAGGGTATGGCTCCTACGAGCAGTACTTC.

This clonotype was seen a handful of times. This rearrangement joins TRBV19 to TRBJ1-1, with D perhaps matching TRBD1 (6 bases). The CDR3 is 15 amino acids. Germline loops: CDR1 LNHDA, CDR2 SQIVND (reference sequence). Trimming shortened V by 1 base and J by 1 base, and 10 bases separated the two germline ends. The CDR3 coding sequence is TGTGCCAGTAGTATAGTTGGACAGACGAACACTGAAGCTTTCTTT. Encoded protein: CASSIVGQTNTEAFF.

The rearrangement uses TRBV7-9 and TRBJ1-2, with D unresolved. Germline V lookup: CDR1 SEHNR, CDR2 FQNEAQ (reference sequence). V lost 1 base, J lost 6 bases, and 12 bases lay in between. The CDR3 is 14 amino acids. The CDR3 DNA is TGTGCCAGCAGCTTAGATTCTATAAGGAATGGCTACACCTTC. Translated, it gives CASSLDSIRNGYTF.

V gene TRBV28 combines with J gene TRBJ2-5; D remains unclear. Germline V gene lookup returns CDR1 MDHEN and CDR2 SYDVKM. This CDR3 region has 15 residues. Trimming cost V 8 bases and J 2 bases, with 18 bases left between them. The CDR3, as DNA: TGTGCCAGCGCTACTCCGGCAGGAGTTCAAGAGACCCAGTACTTC. The encoded protein is CASATPAGVQETQYF.

The gene calls are TRBV6-2 or TRBV6-3 and TRBJ2-5, with D possibly matching TRBD2 (5 bases). The germline CDR1 and CDR2 sequences are MNHEY and SVGEGT. The V end lost 0 bases, the J end lost 4 bases, and 15 bases lay between the germline ends. The CDR3 spans 16 residues. CDR3 nucleotide sequence: TGTGCCAGCAGTTACTCGGAGACTAACCCACCAGAGACCCAGTACTTC. The encoded protein is CASSYSETNPPETQYF.

Of note for this clonotype: This may arise from a read error, as a much more abundant clone is one base away. The rearrangement uses TRBV11-2 and TRBJ1-1; tentatively, D is TRBD1 (5 bases). From germline, CDR1 is SGHAT and CDR2 FQNNGV. The CDR3 covers 15 residues. CDR3 nucleotides: TGTGCCAACAGCTTCGGGGGGGGGGTTGGCCTGGAAGCTTTCTTT. Residues: CANSFGGGVGLEAFF. Together with reference TRBV11-2 and TRBJ1-1, the CDR3 gives the full variable domain: EAGVAQSPRYKIIEKRQSVAFWCNPISGHATLYWYQQILGQGPKLLIQFQNNGVVDDSQLPKDRFSAERLKGVDSTLKIQPAKLEDSAVYLCANSFGGGVGLEAFFGQGTRLTVV.

Many counts were recorded for this clonotype. The J gene is TRBJ2-7, the V gene TRBV29-1, with 14 bases identical to TRBD2. The CDR3 spans 13 residues. Germline CDR1 is SQVTM and CDR2 is ANQGSEA. After removal of 7 bases from V and 6 bases from J, the junction contained 5 bases not matched to a gene. This CDR3 reads CSAKGLAGAEQYF. CDR3 coding DNA: TGCAGCGCTAAGGGACTAGCGGGAGCCGAGCAGTACTTC.

Concerning this clonotype itself: Because the CDR3 is missing its conserved closing phenylalanine or tryptophan, this is likely a read error. This chain joins TRBV29-1 and TRBJ2-7, with 8 bases fitting TRBD1. With 4 bases clipped from V and 4 bases from J, the junction kept 6 bases outside the gene matches. Germline V gene lookup returns CDR1 SQVTM and CDR2 ANQGSEA. This CDR3 region has 13 residues. The CDR3 protein is CSVGGQGAYEQYL. DNA for the CDR3: TGCAGCGTTGGCGGTCAGGGGGCATACGAGCAGTACTTA.

The V call is TRBV3-1, the J call TRBJ1-6; D unclear. Per the germline V gene, CDR1 is LGHDT and CDR2 is YNNKEL (reference sequence). V was pared by 0 bases and J by 4 bases, with 7 bases between. This CDR3 is built from 15 residues. CDR3 in amino acids: CASSQDGLYNSPLHF. As DNA, the CDR3 is TGTGCCAGCAGCCAAGACGGGCTTTATAATTCACCCCTCCACTTT.

The chain employs TRBV3-1 and TRBJ1-5, with TRBD1 as a possible D gene (5 bases). CDR1 LGHDT and CDR2 YNNKEL come from the germline V gene (reference sequence). The CDR3 consists of 16 residues. V was cut by 3 bases and J by 5 bases, with 17 bases left in between. The CDR3 loop is CASSHTGGGGDQPQHF. CDR3 in DNA: TGTGCCAGCAGCCATACCGGGGGTGGCGGTGATCAGCCCCAGCATTTT.

The chain has TRBV10-3 and TRBJ2-1; 9 bases align to TRBD2. The CDR3 has 17 amino acids. After removal of 5 bases from V and 0 bases from J, the junction contained 8 bases not matched to a gene. Germline CDR1 and CDR2: ENHRY and SYGVKD. The CDR3, as DNA: TGTGCCATCAGTCCCCTAAAGCGGGAGGTCTCCTACAATGAGCAGTTCTTC. This codes for CAISPLKREVSYNEQFF.

In regard to this clonotype: This may stem from a read error, because a much larger clone lies one nucleotide away. The chain links TRBV15 to TRBJ2-5, with D perhaps matching TRBD1 or TRBD2 (6 bases each). The length of the CDR3 is 14 residues. Per the germline V gene, CDR1 is LNHNV and CDR2 is YYDKDF (reference sequence). Between the trimmed V and J ends, which lost 5 bases and 11 bases, there was a span of 21 bases. The CDR3 DNA sequence: TGTGCCACCAGCTTTGGGGGAGGAGTGAGGGGGCAGTACTTC. It translates to CATSFGGGVRGQYF.